Following are 30 T cell receptor beta chains from one sample sequenced in a study of T cell responses to AZD1222 COVID-19 vaccine. Profiled with immunoSEQ multiplex PCR; TCRdb holds only in-frame clones, not every one. This table holds 90,000 to 120,000 clones, 87% found once. The material sequenced was peripheral blood, taken on day 0 of AZD1222 vaccination. The origin of the receptors is an adult in good health.

This rearrangement joins TRBV7-9 to TRBJ2-1, with 7 bases lining up with TRBD2. Trimming removed 5 bases from V and 4 bases from J; junction bases left unmatched: 14. The CDR3 contains 17 residues. CDR1 is SEHNR, CDR2 FQNEAQ, per germline (reference sequence). The CDR3 DNA reads TGTGCCAGCAGCAAACAGACTAGCAAAATCCAATACAATGAGCAGTTCTTC. Its translation is CASSKQTSKIQYNEQFF.

The chain couples TRBV19 to TRBJ1-5, with D possibly being TRBD1 (5 bases). CDR1 is LNHDA, CDR2 SQIVND, per germline (reference sequence). The CDR3 is 15 residues long. V shed 4 bases and J shed 6 bases, with 16 bases lying between them. The CDR3 region is CASSTGTSAGQPQHF. The CDR3 DNA reads as TGTGCCAGTAGTACCGGGACCTCCGCAGGTCAGCCCCAGCATTTT.

The chain joins TRBV4-1 to TRBJ1-6; weak D call: TRBD1 (6 bases). The CDR3 is 18 amino acids. V was cut by 4 bases and J by 0 bases, with 16 bases left in between. The germline V gene has CDR1 MGHRA and CDR2 YSYEKL. CDR3 coding DNA: TGCGCCAGCAGCCGAGTCCAGGGGACTCCCTCCTATAATTCACCCCTCCACTTT. It encodes CASSRVQGTPSYNSPLHF.

This chain connects TRBV7-3 to TRBJ2-2; possibly TRBD1 for D (6 bases). The V gene's germline CDR1 is SGHTA and CDR2 FQGTGA. The V and J ends lost 1 base and 6 bases respectively, with 6 bases between them. The CDR3 runs 13 residues. Here the CDR3 reads CASSLKGAGELFF. The CDR3 nucleotides read TGTGCCAGCAGCTTAAAGGGGGCCGGGGAGCTGTTTTTT.

The chain carries TRBV4-3 and TRBJ2-1; 9 positions agree with TRBD2. This CDR3 contains 17 residues. The junction had 4 bases not matched to a gene; V was cut back by 1 base and J by 0 bases. Looked up from germline, CDR1 is LGHNA and CDR2 is YSLEER. CDR3 sequence: CASSQGLAASSYNEQFF. In DNA, the CDR3 is TGCGCCAGCAGCCAAGGACTAGCGGCAAGCTCCTACAATGAGCAGTTCTTC.

The J gene is TRBJ1-5, the V gene TRBV18; perhaps TRBD1 as D (6 bases). Germline V gene data show CDR1 as KGHSH and CDR2 as LQKENI. The CDR3 length is 14 residues. Trimming stripped 2 bases from V and 7 bases from J, with 12 bases between. CDR3 region: CASSPNEGDQPQHF. In DNA, the CDR3 is TGTGCCAGCTCACCAAACGAGGGGGACCAGCCCCAGCATTTT.

The V and J genes are TRBV14 and TRBJ2-3; TRBD2 might be the D (6 bases). Germline values: CDR1 SGHDN, CDR2 FVKESK. The CDR3 loop spans 16 amino acids. V lost 0 bases, J lost 1 base, and 11 bases lay in between. CDR3 residues: CASSQELRGGTDTQYF. CDR3 bases: TGTGCCAGCAGCCAAGAGTTGCGGGGAGGCACAGATACGCAGTATTTT.

The rearrangement links TRBV9 to TRBJ2-5; TRBD1 might be the D (7 bases). Trimming removed 3 bases from V and 1 base from J, with 13 bases in between. Germline CDR1 SGDLS, CDR2 YYNGEE. There are 15 residues in the CDR3. The CDR3 is CASSAQGGSQETQYF. The DNA of the CDR3 is TGTGCCAGCAGCGCCCAGGGGGGATCCCAAGAGACCCAGTACTTC. Full variable domain (rest looked up from reference TRBV9 and TRBJ2-5): DSGVTQTPKHLITATGQRVTLRCSPRSGDLSVYWYQQSLDQGLQFLIQYYNGEERAKGNILERFSAQQFPDLHSELNLSSLELGDSALYFCASSAQGGSQETQYFGPGTRLLVL.

This clone was counted once. This chain uses TRBV5-4 with TRBJ1-1, with D perhaps matching TRBD1 (5 bases). V was cut by 0 bases and J by 3 bases, with 6 bases left in between. The germline gives CDR1 SGHNT, CDR2 YYREEE (reference sequence). This CDR3 region has 13 residues. The CDR3 bases are TGTGCCAGCAGCTTGGGGGACGACACTGAAGCTTTCTTT. Its protein is CASSLGDDTEAFF.

This clone was counted many times. The chain combines TRBV28 with TRBJ1-1; maybe TRBD1 (6 bases). This CDR3 is 14 amino acids long. V was cut by 6 bases and J by 1 base, with 12 bases left in between. The germline CDR1 and CDR2 sequences are MDHEN and SYDVKM. The CDR3 sequence is CASRNRGGNTEAFF. DNA for the CDR3: TGTGCCAGCAGGAATAGAGGGGGGAACACTGAAGCTTTCTTT.

The chain employs TRBV4-1 and TRBJ1-1, with 7 bases aligning to TRBD1. Losses at the gene ends were 2 bases for V and 0 bases for J; bases not matched to a gene: 9. Germline V gene sequence: CDR1 MGHRA, CDR2 YSYEKL. CDR3 length equals 17 residues. This chain's CDR3 is CASSQPRTGSMNTEAFF. The CDR3 coding sequence is TGCGCCAGCAGCCAACCTAGGACAGGTTCCATGAACACTGAAGCTTTCTTT.

J is TRBJ1-2 and V is TRBV23-1; D uncertain. TRBV23-1 falls under the ORF class, with uncertain function. V was pared by 3 bases and J by 2 bases, with 16 bases between. CDR3 length: 16 residues. The DNA for the CDR3 is TGCGCCAGCAGTCACCGTGGCCGGGGTGAAAACTATGGCTACACCTTC. Translated: CASSHRGRGENYGYTF.

This chain uses TRBV5-1 with TRBJ1-1; D not certain. Trimming removed 7 bases from V and 10 bases from J, with 20 bases in between. Germline V gene data show CDR1 as SGHRS and CDR2 as YFSETQ. The CDR3 totals 13 residues. CDR3 bases: TGCGCCAGCTCTGCTGAGGCCTTAGGAGGAGCTTTCTTT. Amino acids: CASSAEALGGAFF.

The chain recombines TRBV24-1 with TRBJ1-1; D is possibly TRBD1 (5 bases). The length of the CDR3 is 19 residues. CDR1 is KGHDR and CDR2 is SFDVKD in the germline V gene. V gave up 0 bases and J gave up 0 bases, with 19 bases separating them. The CDR3 is CATSDLDSVEVHVNTEAFF. CDR3 DNA sequence: TGTGCCACCAGTGATTTGGACAGTGTTGAGGTACATGTGAACACTGAAGCTTTCTTT.

This clone was counted a few times. The rearrangement links TRBV30 to TRBJ2-2, with TRBD1 matching 7 bases. V trimming: 3 bases; J trimming: 4 bases; junction bases outside the gene matches: 5. The CDR3 is made up of 14 amino acids. Germline assignment: CDR1 GTSNPN and CDR2 SVGIG (reference sequence). The CDR3 loop reads CAWSRGNPTGELFF. The CDR3 region has the DNA TGTGCCTGGAGCAGGGGGAACCCCACCGGGGAGCTGTTTTTT.

The V and J genes are TRBV6-2 or TRBV6-3 and TRBJ1-3; tentatively, D is TRBD1 (5 bases). CDR1 is MNHEY and CDR2 is SVGEGT in the germline V gene. CDR3 length equals 18 residues. The V end lost 0 bases, the J end lost 0 bases, and 15 bases lay between the germline ends. CDR3 in amino acids: CASSYSRDGNHSGNTIYF. DNA of the CDR3: TGTGCCAGCAGTTACTCGAGGGACGGGAACCACTCTGGAAACACCATATATTTT.

The chain employs TRBV4-2 and TRBJ1-1, with D tentatively TRBD1 (5 bases). Germline CDR1 is LGHNA and CDR2 is YNFKEQ. V lost 0 bases, J lost 1 base, and 9 bases lay in between. This CDR3 is built from 15 residues. CDR3 protein: CASSQDLRGNTEAFF. CDR3 DNA sequence: TGTGCCAGCAGCCAAGATCTAAGGGGGAACACTGAAGCTTTCTTT.

J is TRBJ1-2 and V is TRBV6-2 or TRBV6-3; D may be TRBD1 (5 bases). Germline CDR1 reads MNHEY; CDR2 reads SVGEGT. V shed 0 bases and J shed 5 bases, with 10 bases lying between them. The CDR3 has 14 residues. Here the CDR3 reads CASSYSGPLYGYTF. The CDR3 DNA reads as TGTGCCAGCAGTTACTCGGGACCGCTTTATGGCTACACCTTC.

CDR3 amino acids: CASSARTDNTEAFF. CDR3 sequence (DNA): TGTGCCAGCAGCGCCCGGACGGACAACACTGAAGCTTTCTTT. J is TRBJ1-1 and V is TRBV7-2, with D hard to call. In germline, CDR1 is SGHTA, CDR2 FQGNSA. The CDR3 contains 14 residues. V lost 5 bases, J lost 2 bases, and 12 bases lay in between.

In its sample, this clone was seen once. This chain joins TRBV30 and TRBJ1-1, with a weak D call TRBD1 (5 bases). V lost 0 bases, J lost 0 bases, and 8 bases lay in between. The CDR3 totals 14 residues. Germline assignment: CDR1 GTSNPN and CDR2 SVGIG (reference sequence). Here the CDR3 reads CAWSVSGLNTEAFF. Here the CDR3 DNA reads TGTGCCTGGAGTGTTTCAGGGCTGAACACTGAAGCTTTCTTT. Drawing the rest from reference TRBV30 and TRBJ1-1, the complete variable domain is SQTIHQWPATLVQPVGSPLSLECTVEGTSNPNLYWYRQAAGRGLQLLFYSVGIGQISSEVPQNLSASRPQDRQFILSSKKLLLSDSGFYLCAWSVSGLNTEAFFGQGTRLTVV.

This rearrangement joins TRBV7-3 to TRBJ1-1; 7 nucleotides agree with TRBD1. Per the germline V gene, CDR1 is SGHTA and CDR2 is FQGTGA. CDR3 length: 15 residues. V was clipped by 0 bases and J by 4 bases; unmatched bases: 5. CDR3 DNA: TGTGCCAGCAGCTTAACCCTACAGGGGCCCACTGAAGCTTTCTTT. Translated: CASSLTLQGPTEAFF.

The sample holds one count of this clone. The chain carries TRBV7-9 and TRBJ2-3; TRBD2 agrees at 9 bases. Germline values: CDR1 SEHNR, CDR2 FQNEAQ (reference sequence). After removal of 2 bases from V and 5 bases from J, the junction contained 14 bases not matched to a gene. CDR3 length equals 18 residues. The CDR3 DNA is TGTGCCAGCAGCTTATTTTTTGGGTCTAGCGGGGTGATAGATACGCAGTATTTT. It translates to CASSLFFGSSGVIDTQYF.

The chain has TRBV5-6 and TRBJ2-3; a possible D gene is TRBD2 (5 bases). Germline V gene data show CDR1 as SGHDT and CDR2 as YYEEEE. With 4 bases removed from V and 7 bases from J, the gap between germline ends came to 16 bases. The CDR3 length is 14 residues. CDR3 sequence reads: CASSPGFPPNTQYF. In nucleotides, the CDR3 is TGTGCCAGCAGCCCGGGATTCCCGCCCAATACGCAGTATTTT. Complete variable domain (other parts from reference TRBV5-6 and TRBJ2-3): DAGVTQSPTHLIKTRGQQVTLRCSPKSGHDTVSWYQQALGQGPQFIFQYYEEEERQRGNFPDRFSGHQFPNYSSELNVNALLLGDSALYLCASSPGFPPNTQYFGPGTRLTVL.

This clone showed up just once. V usage is TRBV6-1 and J usage is TRBJ1-6; D remains ambiguous. CDR3 length equals 15 residues. V lost 1 base, J lost 8 bases, and 12 bases lay in between. Per germline, CDR1 MNHNS and CDR2 SASEGT. CDR3 protein: CASSEGNSVYSPLHF. The DNA of the CDR3 is TGTGCCAGCAGTGAAGGGAACTCAGTCTATTCACCCCTCCACTTT.

The chain is built from TRBV24-1 and TRBJ2-3; 7 bases map to TRBD2. The CDR3 length is 13 residues. The junction had 2 bases not matched to a gene; V was cut back by 5 bases and J by 4 bases. The germline V gene encodes CDR1 KGHDR and CDR2 SFDVKD. CDR3 DNA: TGTGCCACCAGTGGGGACTACCCAGATACGCAGTATTTT. Translating gives CATSGDYPDTQYF.

This clone was seen once. The rearrangement uses TRBV19 and TRBJ2-6; TRBD1 aligns across 10 bases. Germline CDR1 LNHDA, CDR2 SQIVND (reference sequence). The J segment lost 1 base and the V segment lost 3 bases, leaving 3 bases of the junction unmatched. This CDR3 region has 17 residues. CDR3: CASSMRQGASGANVLTF. The CDR3 region has the DNA TGTGCCAGTAGTATGCGACAGGGGGCTTCTGGGGCCAACGTCCTGACTTTC.

The J gene is TRBJ2-7, the V gene TRBV30; possible D gene TRBD1, 6 bases. Germline assignment: CDR1 GTSNPN and CDR2 SVGIG (reference sequence). V dropped 6 bases and J dropped 0 bases, with 12 bases sitting between them. CDR3 length: 13 amino acids. DNA for the CDR3: TGTGCCTGCTTCAGGGGTTTCTCCTACGAGCAGTACTTC. The encoded protein is CACFRGFSYEQYF.

The genes are TRBV6-2 or TRBV6-3 and TRBJ1-1, with a possible D match to TRBD1 (5 bases). The V gene lost 6 bases and the J gene lost 7 bases, with 12 bases spanning the gap. Germline loops: CDR1 MNHEY, CDR2 SVGEGT. The CDR3 extends over 12 amino acids. Written as DNA, the CDR3 is TGTGCCAGCAGCACCGGGGGAGGTGAAGCTTTCTTT. Translated: CASSTGGGEAFF.

The J gene is TRBJ2-3, the V gene TRBV11-2; D call uncertain. The CDR3 covers 13 residues. CDR1 is SGHAT, CDR2 FQNNGV, per germline. Trimming took 2 bases from V and 7 from J, leaving 10 bases between them. The CDR3 bases are TGTGCCAGCAGCTTACCCCCGAGCCATACGCAGTATTTT. It encodes CASSLPPSHTQYF.

The chain carries TRBV19 and TRBJ1-2, with 10 bases identical to TRBD1. This CDR3 contains 14 residues. V was pared by 3 bases and J by 8 bases, with 6 bases of the junction left unmatched. The germline CDR1 and CDR2 sequences are LNHDA and SQIVND (reference sequence). The CDR3 reads CASSIHRDRGGYTF. The CDR3 DNA reads TGTGCCAGTAGTATCCATAGGGACAGGGGCGGCTACACCTTC.